Reported below is one TCR beta chain. Its antigen is not identified. These data come from a study of shared clonotypes between healthy human individuals. Study results and caveats: It was expected that sequencing depth would affect clonotype sharing among donors. Researchers sampled only blood; tissue repertoires likely differ.

Unsorted PBMC DNA was sequenced on ten immunoSEQ deep assay plates. In the original processing: Filtering of immunoSEQ junctional sequences could not match full-length read filtering. TCRdb keeps only in-frame clones here, not all; method: immunoSEQ multiplex PCR. The DNA gave D and trimming, while V, J and clone size come from that table. Seen here are 520,000 or so clones, 75% to 85% observed once, and the top ten hold 10% to 15%. The CDR3 contains 15 residues. Trimming shortened V by 5 bases and J by 1 base, and 14 bases separated the two germline ends. The germline V gene encodes CDR1 MNHEY and CDR2 SVGAGI.

This TCR came from a woman between 40 and 50 years old in good health. Some clones in this sample may be carry-over from other donors' samples. The rearrangement uses TRBV6-5 and TRBJ1-1, with D unclear. Specimen: PBMCs. The DNA of the CDR3 is TGTGCCAGCAGTCCCGACCGAATAGGGAACACTGAAGCTTTCTTT. Its translation is CASSPDRIGNTEAFF.